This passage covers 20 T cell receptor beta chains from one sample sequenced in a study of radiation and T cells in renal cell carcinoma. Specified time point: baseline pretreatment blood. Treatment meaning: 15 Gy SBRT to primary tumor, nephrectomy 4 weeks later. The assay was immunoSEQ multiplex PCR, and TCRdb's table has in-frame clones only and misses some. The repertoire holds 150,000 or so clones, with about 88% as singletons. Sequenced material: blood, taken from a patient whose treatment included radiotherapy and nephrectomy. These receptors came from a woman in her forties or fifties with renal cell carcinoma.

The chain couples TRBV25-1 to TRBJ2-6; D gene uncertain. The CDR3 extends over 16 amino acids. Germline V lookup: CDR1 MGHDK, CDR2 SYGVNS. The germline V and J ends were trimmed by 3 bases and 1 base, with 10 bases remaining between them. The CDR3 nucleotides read TGTGCCAGCAGTGAGTCGGTGGAATCTGGGGCCAACGTCCTGACTTTC. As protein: CASSESVESGANVLTF.

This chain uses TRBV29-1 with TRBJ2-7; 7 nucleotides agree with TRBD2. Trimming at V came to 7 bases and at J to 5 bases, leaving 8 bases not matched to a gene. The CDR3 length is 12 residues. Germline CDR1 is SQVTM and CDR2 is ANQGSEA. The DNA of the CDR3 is TGCAGCGGGGGCCAGGGAGGGGACGAGCAGTACTTC. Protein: CSGGQGGDEQYF.

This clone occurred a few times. CDR3 coding DNA: TGTGCCACCTCGGGACTGATGGCCCACGAGCAGTACTTC. This encodes CATSGLMAHEQYF. The chain links TRBV2 to TRBJ2-7, with a possible D match to TRBD2 (6 bases). The CDR3 sequence is 13 residues long. CDR1 is SNHLY and CDR2 is FYNNEI in the germline V gene. The germline V and J ends were trimmed by 10 bases and 5 bases, with 18 bases remaining between them.

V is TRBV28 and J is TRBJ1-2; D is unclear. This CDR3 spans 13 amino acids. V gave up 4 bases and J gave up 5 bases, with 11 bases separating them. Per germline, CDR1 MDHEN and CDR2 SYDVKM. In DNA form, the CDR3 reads TGTGCCAGCAGTTCTATTCCGGGATATGGCTACACCTTC. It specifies CASSSIPGYGYTF.

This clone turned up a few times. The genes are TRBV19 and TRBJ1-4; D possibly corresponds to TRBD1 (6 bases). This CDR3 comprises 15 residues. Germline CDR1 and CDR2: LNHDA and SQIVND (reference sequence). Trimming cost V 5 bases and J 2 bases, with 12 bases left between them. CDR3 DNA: TGTGCCAGTAGTGTGACAGGAGCGACTAATGAAAAACTGTTTTTT. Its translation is CASSVTGATNEKLFF.

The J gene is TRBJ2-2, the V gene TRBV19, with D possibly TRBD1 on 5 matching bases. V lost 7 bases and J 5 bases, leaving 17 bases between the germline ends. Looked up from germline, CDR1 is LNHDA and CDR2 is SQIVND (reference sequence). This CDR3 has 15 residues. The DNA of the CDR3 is TGTGCCAGTAATCCAGGGTGGTTGTTGACCGGGGAGCTGTTTTTT. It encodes CASNPGWLLTGELFF.

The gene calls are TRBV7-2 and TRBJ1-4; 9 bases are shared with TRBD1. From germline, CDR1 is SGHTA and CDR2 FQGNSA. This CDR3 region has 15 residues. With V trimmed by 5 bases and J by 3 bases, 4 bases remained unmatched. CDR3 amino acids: CASSPTGGPNEKLFF. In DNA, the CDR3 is TGTGCCAGCAGCCCCACAGGGGGCCCTAATGAAAAACTGTTTTTT.

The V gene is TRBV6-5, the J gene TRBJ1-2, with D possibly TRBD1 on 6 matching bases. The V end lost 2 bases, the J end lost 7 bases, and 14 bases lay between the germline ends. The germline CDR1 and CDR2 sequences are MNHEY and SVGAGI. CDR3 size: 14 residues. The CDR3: CASSYPRGGGGYTF. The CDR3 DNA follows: TGTGCCAGCAGTTACCCCAGGGGCGGCGGTGGCTACACCTTC.

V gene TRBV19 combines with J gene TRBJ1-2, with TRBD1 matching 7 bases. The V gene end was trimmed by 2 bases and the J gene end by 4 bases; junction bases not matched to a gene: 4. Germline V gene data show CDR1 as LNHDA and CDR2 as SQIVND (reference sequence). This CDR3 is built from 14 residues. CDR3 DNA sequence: TGTGCCAGTAGTATATTAGCAGGGGGCTATGGCTACACCTTC. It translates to CASSILAGGYGYTF.

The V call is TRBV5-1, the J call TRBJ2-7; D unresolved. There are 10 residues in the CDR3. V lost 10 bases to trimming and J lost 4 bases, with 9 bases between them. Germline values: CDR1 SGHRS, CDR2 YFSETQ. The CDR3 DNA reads TGCGCCGCCTACACTTACGAGCAGTACTTC. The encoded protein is CAAYTYEQYF.

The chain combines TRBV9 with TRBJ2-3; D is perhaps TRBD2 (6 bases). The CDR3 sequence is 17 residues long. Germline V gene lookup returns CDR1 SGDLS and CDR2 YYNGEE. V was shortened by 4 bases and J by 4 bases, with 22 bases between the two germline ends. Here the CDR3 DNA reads TGTGCCAGCAGCCTAAGGACTATTCTGACGGGAGCAGATACGCAGTATTTT. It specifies CASSLRTILTGADTQYF.

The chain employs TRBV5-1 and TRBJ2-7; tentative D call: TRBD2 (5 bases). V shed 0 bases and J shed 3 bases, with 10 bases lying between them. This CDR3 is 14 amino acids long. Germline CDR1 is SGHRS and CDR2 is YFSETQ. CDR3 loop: CASSLEGADYEQYF. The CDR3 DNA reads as TGCGCCAGCAGCTTGGAGGGAGCGGACTACGAGCAGTACTTC.

DNA for the CDR3: TGTGCCAGCAGCCCGCGGGGGACTCCCACCAATGAGCAGTTCTTC. The encoded protein is CASSPRGTPTNEQFF. The chain is built from TRBV13 and TRBJ2-1; 7 bases fit TRBD2. The CDR3 is 15 residues long. The germline CDR1 and CDR2 sequences are PRHDT and FYEKMQ (reference sequence). J was trimmed by 6 bases and V by 5 bases; bases with no gene match: 10.

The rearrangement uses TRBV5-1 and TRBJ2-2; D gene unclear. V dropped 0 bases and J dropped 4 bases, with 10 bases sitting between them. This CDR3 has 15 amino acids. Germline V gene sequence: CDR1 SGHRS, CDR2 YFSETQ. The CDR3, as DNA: TGCGCCAGCAGCTTGGATACCCGAGGCACCGGGGAGCTGTTTTTT. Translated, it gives CASSLDTRGTGELFF.

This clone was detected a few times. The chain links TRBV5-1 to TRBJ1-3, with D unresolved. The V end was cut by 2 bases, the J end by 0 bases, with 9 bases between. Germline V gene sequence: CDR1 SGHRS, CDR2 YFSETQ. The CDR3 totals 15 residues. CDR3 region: CASSLGVDSGNTIYF. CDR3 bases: TGCGCCAGCAGCTTAGGAGTGGACTCTGGAAACACCATATATTTT.

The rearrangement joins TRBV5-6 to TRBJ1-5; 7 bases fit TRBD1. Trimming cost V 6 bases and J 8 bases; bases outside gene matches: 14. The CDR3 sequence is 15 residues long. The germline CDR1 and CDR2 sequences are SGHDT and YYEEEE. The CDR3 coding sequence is TGTGCCAGCACCCAGACAGGGATTGTGGGCGAGCCCCAGCATTTT. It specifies CASTQTGIVGEPQHF.

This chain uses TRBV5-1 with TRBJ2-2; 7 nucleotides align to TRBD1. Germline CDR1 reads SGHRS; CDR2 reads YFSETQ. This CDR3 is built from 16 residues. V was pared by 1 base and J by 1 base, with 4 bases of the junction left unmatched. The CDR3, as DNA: TGCGCCAGCAGCTTGTCGGGACAGAGGAACACCGGGGAGCTGTTTTTT. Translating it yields CASSLSGQRNTGELFF.

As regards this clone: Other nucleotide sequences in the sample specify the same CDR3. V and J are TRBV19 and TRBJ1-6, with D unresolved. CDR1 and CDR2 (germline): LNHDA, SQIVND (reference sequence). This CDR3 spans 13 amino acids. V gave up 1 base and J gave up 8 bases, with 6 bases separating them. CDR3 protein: CASSIGADSPLHF. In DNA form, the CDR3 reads TGTGCCAGTAGTATAGGGGCAGATTCACCCCTCCACTTT.

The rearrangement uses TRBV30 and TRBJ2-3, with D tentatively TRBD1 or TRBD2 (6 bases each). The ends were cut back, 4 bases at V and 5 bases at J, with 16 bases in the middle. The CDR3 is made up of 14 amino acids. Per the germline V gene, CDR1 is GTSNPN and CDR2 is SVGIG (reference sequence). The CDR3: CAWTPLGGLDTQYF. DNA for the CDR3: TGTGCCTGGACCCCCCTGGGGGGCTTAGATACGCAGTATTTT.

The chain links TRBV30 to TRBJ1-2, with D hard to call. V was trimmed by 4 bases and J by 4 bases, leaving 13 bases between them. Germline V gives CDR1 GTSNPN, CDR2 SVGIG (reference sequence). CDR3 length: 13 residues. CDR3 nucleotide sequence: TGTGCCTGGACACTGTTGGCGGGCTATGGCTACACCTTC. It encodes CAWTLLAGYGYTF.